The present TCR beta chain was sequenced within a study of identical twins. Study-level findings and limits: The study based its conclusions on cross-sectional statistical analysis and did not follow the same donors. Twins showed weaker excess sharing in their beta out-of-frame sequences.

The CDR3 runs to 14 residues. Germline V CDR1 and CDR2: SGHRS, YFSETQ. With 0 bases removed from V and 6 bases from J, the gap between germline ends came to 10 bases. Template switching, a step in the protocol, added a universal primer site, and cDNA carried unique molecular identifiers. MiXCR was run by TCRdb on the 5' RACE reads, yielding one entry per CDR3 protein. The sample contains fewer than 650,000 distinct CDR3 sequences, around 7.5% of which appear only once. This clonotype was observed at least ten times. What it recognizes is unknown. These data were likewise used in another study, on yellow fever vaccine responses in identical twins.

This TCR was recovered from a woman between 18 and 30 years old in good health. The chain is built from TRBV5-1 and TRBJ1-5; possible D gene TRBD1, 6 bases. Sequencing input: PBMCs. The CDR3 loop is CASSLAGAGQPQHF. CDR3 DNA sequence: TGCGCCAGCAGCTTGGCAGGGGCCGGTCAGCCCCAGCATTTT. Based on the CDR3 plus reference TRBV5-1 and TRBJ1-5, the full variable domain is KAGVTQTPRYLIKTRGQQVTLSCSPISGHRSVSWYQQTPGQGLQFLFEYFSETQRNKGNFPGRFSGRQFSNSRSEMNVSTLELGDSALYLCASSLAGAGQPQHFGDGTRLSIL.